Shown below are 18 T cell receptor beta chains from a single sample sequenced in a study of blood T cell repertoires in COVID-19. Data came from immunoSEQ multiplex PCR; TCRdb stores just in-frame clones and leaves some out. The sample lists about 55,000 clones; 65% to 90% were seen once. Sequencing was carried out using peripheral blood. The receptor set was obtained from a human donor in a cohort sampled during active COVID-19.

The chain has TRBV18 and TRBJ2-7; 14 positions agree with TRBD2. After removal of 9 bases from V and 4 bases from J, the junction contained 5 bases not matched to a gene. Germline CDR1 and CDR2: KGHSH and LQKENI. CDR3 length equals 14 residues. The CDR3 here is CARRTSGRIYEQYF. The CDR3 DNA follows: TGTGCCAGACGGACTAGCGGGAGGATTTACGAGCAGTACTTC.

This chain connects TRBV7-2 to TRBJ2-7, with TRBD1 matching over 7 bases. The CDR3 sequence is 13 residues long. The V gene end was trimmed by 4 bases and the J gene end by 4 bases; junction bases not matched to a gene: 4. Germline V lookup: CDR1 SGHTA, CDR2 FQGNSA. The CDR3 region is CASSSPQGYEQYF. The CDR3 DNA is TGTGCCAGCAGCTCGCCACAGGGGTACGAGCAGTACTTC.

The CDR3 reads CASSPRNRGLRGYTF. The CDR3 DNA reads TGTGCCAGCAGCCCCCGGAACAGGGGTCTACGTGGCTACACCTTC. The chain has TRBV5-6 and TRBJ1-2; the match to TRBD1 covers 7 bases. The ends lost 4 bases at V and 7 bases at J; junction bases unmatched: 13. CDR1 is SGHDT, CDR2 YYEEEE, per germline. This CDR3 spans 15 amino acids.

The chain carries TRBV24-1 and TRBJ2-5; 8 nucleotides align to TRBD2. CDR3 length: 16 amino acids. V shed 6 bases and J 6 bases; nucleotides not matched to a gene: 14. Germline CDR1 reads KGHDR; CDR2 reads SFDVKD. The CDR3 sequence is CATSWGTGGAGQTQYF. The CDR3, as DNA: TGTGCCACCAGTTGGGGCACGGGGGGGGCCGGGCAGACCCAGTACTTC.

The chain combines TRBV3-1 (or the pseudogene TRBV3-2) with TRBJ2-1, with D uncertain. The CDR3 is 15 residues long. Germline V gives CDR1 LGHDT, CDR2 YNNKEL (reference sequence). Trimming shortened V by 0 bases and J by 7 bases, and 13 bases separated the two germline ends. The CDR3 sequence is CASSQEGPGWNEQFF. For the CDR3, the DNA is TGTGCCAGCAGCCAAGAAGGCCCAGGATGGAATGAGCAGTTCTTC.

The DNA of the CDR3 is TGCGCCAGCAGCGCGCTAGCGATCCCAGATACGCAGTATTTT. Its translation is CASSALAIPDTQYF. J is TRBJ2-3 and V is TRBV5-1; D is possibly TRBD2 (6 bases). The V end was cut by 4 bases, the J end by 4 bases, with 13 bases between. The CDR3 runs 14 residues. Germline V gives CDR1 SGHRS, CDR2 YFSETQ.

The chain employs TRBV6-6 and TRBJ2-7; TRBD2 agrees at 9 bases. Per germline, CDR1 MNHNY and CDR2 SVGAGI (reference sequence). The CDR3 loop spans 15 amino acids. The trim removed 6 bases at V and 1 base at J, leaving 7 bases unmatched. The DNA for the CDR3 is TGTGCCAGCAGACCCCAGAGCGGGAGGTCCTACGAGCAGTACTTC. Amino acids: CASRPQSGRSYEQYF.

J is TRBJ1-2 and V is TRBV19; tentatively, D is TRBD1 (6 bases). Deletions cut 3 bases from V and 8 bases from J, with 16 bases between. This CDR3 contains 14 residues. CDR1 and CDR2 from the germline V gene are LNHDA and SQIVND (reference sequence). The CDR3 region is CASSMAGEHQGYTF. The CDR3 DNA reads as TGTGCCAGTAGTATGGCAGGGGAGCATCAAGGCTACACCTTC.

The chain combines TRBV6-5 with TRBJ1-2, with TRBD1 matching 7 bases. Germline values: CDR1 MNHEY, CDR2 SVGAGI. V was pared by 7 bases and J by 5 bases, with 4 bases of the junction left unmatched. This CDR3 contains 12 residues. Here the CDR3 reads CASTGTEYGYTF. CDR3 DNA: TGTGCCAGCACCGGGACAGAGTATGGCTACACCTTC.

This rearrangement joins TRBV15 to TRBJ2-7, with 12 bases lining up with TRBD2. The V gene end was trimmed by 3 bases and the J gene end by 3 bases; junction bases not matched to a gene: 6. Germline V gene data show CDR1 as LNHNV and CDR2 as YYDKDF (reference sequence). CDR3 size: 16 residues. This CDR3 reads CATSRSLAGGDYEQYF. The CDR3 coding sequence is TGTGCCACCAGCAGGTCCCTAGCGGGAGGGGACTACGAGCAGTACTTC.

This clone has a single count. This chain links TRBV4-3 with TRBJ2-7, with D possibly being TRBD2 (5 bases). This CDR3 contains 14 residues. CDR1 is LGHNA, CDR2 YSLEER, per germline. Trimming pared 0 bases from V and 11 bases from J, leaving 17 bases between. DNA of the CDR3: TGCGCCAGCAGCCAAGATCACATGGACTCGCCCAAGTACTTC. This codes for CASSQDHMDSPKYF.

The chain has TRBV27 and TRBJ2-5; a weak D match, TRBD2 (7 bases). In germline, CDR1 is MNHEY, CDR2 SMNVEV (reference sequence). The CDR3 has 16 amino acids. V was shortened by 5 bases and J by 7 bases, with 23 bases between the two germline ends. The CDR3 sequence is CASSQGLGGDSGTQYF. CDR3 nucleotide sequence: TGTGCCAGCAGTCAAGGACTAGGGGGGGATTCTGGGACCCAGTACTTC.

J is TRBJ2-7 and V is TRBV5-1, with D perhaps matching TRBD1 (5 bases). Germline V gene sequence: CDR1 SGHRS, CDR2 YFSETQ. This CDR3 is 12 amino acids long. Deletions cut 2 bases from V and 7 bases from J, with 10 bases between. The CDR3 bases are TGCGCCAGCAGCTTTCCAGGGTTTGAGCAGTACTTC. The encoded protein is CASSFPGFEQYF.

This clone was counted only a few times. J is TRBJ2-1 and V is TRBV4-2; 8 positions match TRBD2. Germline V gene data show CDR1 as LGHNA and CDR2 as YNFKEQ. Trimming took 0 bases from V and 9 from J; bases not matched to a gene: 10. The CDR3 is 16 residues long. The CDR3 sequence: CASSQEEAGAPGEQFF. The CDR3 DNA sequence: TGTGCCAGCAGCCAAGAAGAAGCGGGAGCCCCCGGTGAGCAGTTCTTC.

Here the CDR3 DNA reads TGTGCCAGCAGCCCCGCCGGGGGTAGTACCGGGGAGCTGTTTTTT. Residues: CASSPAGGSTGELFF. The rearrangement uses TRBV7-3 and TRBJ2-2, with D possibly matching TRBD2 (6 bases). The CDR3 loop spans 15 amino acids. CDR1 and CDR2 (germline): SGHTA, FQGTGA. V lost 5 bases and J lost 5, with 15 bases in between.

The DNA for the CDR3 is TGTGCCAGCAGCTTAGGCTGGGGGGATAGCAATCAGCCCCAGCATTTT. It translates to CASSLGWGDSNQPQHF. The V and J genes are TRBV7-8 and TRBJ1-5; D may be TRBD1 (5 bases). V was trimmed by 1 base and J by 0 bases, leaving 10 bases between them. The length of the CDR3 is 16 residues. CDR1 is SGHVS, CDR2 FQNEAQ, per germline.

This clone was seen only once. This rearrangement joins TRBV19 to TRBJ2-1; a possible D gene is TRBD2 (6 bases). The V gene's germline CDR1 is LNHDA and CDR2 SQIVND (reference sequence). CDR3 size: 15 residues. V was pared by 0 bases and J by 3 bases, with 9 bases between. Here the CDR3 DNA reads TGTGCCAGTAGTATAGAACCCGGGGGCTACAATGAGCAGTTCTTC. Translated, it gives CASSIEPGGYNEQFF.

Concerning this clone: One end of the junction fails to match germline, which may point to a read error. This CDR3 is also generated by other DNA sequences in the sample. This chain links TRBV11-2 with TRBJ2-5, with 7 bases fitting TRBD1. The CDR3 consists of 13 residues. Germline CDR1 is SGHAT and CDR2 is FQNNGV. The chain's CDR3 is CASKGTAQETQYF. The DNA for the CDR3 is TGTGCCAGCAAGGGGACAGCCCAAGAGACTCAGTACTTC.